This TCR beta chain was retrieved from a study of blood T cells in healthy people across ages. The CDR3 sequence is 15 residues long. Trimming shortened V by 4 bases and J by 0 bases, and 14 bases separated the two germline ends. Germline-derived CDR1 and CDR2 are SGHNT and YYREEE (reference sequence). Study observations and caveats: Strong correlation was found linking TCR beta diversity to naive T cell percentage. Per million T cells, TCR beta diversity dropped about linearly as age rose.

As regards this clonotype: The antigen remains unidentified.

Next came a second PCR, run for about 6 to 11 cycles, which used a sample-barcoded 5' primer along with a J-beta primer mix. A 12-random-nucleotide template-switch adaptor tagged each cDNA molecule. TCRdb used MiXCR to reprocess the 5' RACE reads, holding one entry per CDR3 protein. Of over 1,500,000 distinct CDR3 sequences in the sample, about 50% were seen once. The rearrangement links TRBV5-4 to TRBJ2-7; D is possibly TRBD2 (6 bases). Sequencing was performed on blood. This receptor was taken from a woman aged 40 to 50 in good health. The DNA for the CDR3 is TGTGCCAGCAGCCCAAACCCGGGGGACTCCTACGAGCAGTACTTC. Translating gives CASSPNPGDSYEQYF.